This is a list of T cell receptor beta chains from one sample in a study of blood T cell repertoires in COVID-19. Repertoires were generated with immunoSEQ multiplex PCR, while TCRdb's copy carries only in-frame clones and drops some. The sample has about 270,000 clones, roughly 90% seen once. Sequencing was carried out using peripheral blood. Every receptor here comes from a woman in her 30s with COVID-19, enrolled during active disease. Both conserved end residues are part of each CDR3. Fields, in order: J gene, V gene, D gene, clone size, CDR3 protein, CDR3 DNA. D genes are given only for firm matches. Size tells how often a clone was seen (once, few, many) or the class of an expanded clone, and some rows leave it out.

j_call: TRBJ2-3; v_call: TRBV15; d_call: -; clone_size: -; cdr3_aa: CATREDTDTQYF; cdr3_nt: TGTGCCACCAGGGAGGACACAGATACGCAGTATTTT
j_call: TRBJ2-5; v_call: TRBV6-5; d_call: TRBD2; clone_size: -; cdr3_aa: CASSYGTSGQETQYF; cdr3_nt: TGTGCCAGCAGCTATGGGACTAGCGGACAAGAGACCCAGTACTTC
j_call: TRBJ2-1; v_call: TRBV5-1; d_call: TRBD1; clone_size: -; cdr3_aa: CASSFLGQGSYNEQFF; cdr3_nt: TGCGCCAGCAGCTTCCTAGGACAGGGCTCCTACAATGAGCAGTTCTTC
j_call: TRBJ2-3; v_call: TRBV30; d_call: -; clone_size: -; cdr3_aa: CAAGVESTDTQYF; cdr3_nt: TGTGCCGCAGGGGTTGAGAGCACAGATACGCAGTATTTT
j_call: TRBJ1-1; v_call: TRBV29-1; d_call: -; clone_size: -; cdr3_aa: CSVEGRVTEAFF; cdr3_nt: TGCAGCGTTGAGGGCAGGGTCACTGAAGCTTTCTTT
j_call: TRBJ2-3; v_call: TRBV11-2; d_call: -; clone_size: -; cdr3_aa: CASSAAGGLPTDTQYF; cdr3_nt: TGTGCCAGCAGCGCCGCTGGCGGCTTGCCCACAGATACGCAGTATTTT
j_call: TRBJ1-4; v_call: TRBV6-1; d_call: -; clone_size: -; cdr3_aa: CASSETGRNEKLFF; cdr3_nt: TGTGCCAGCAGTGAAACAGGTCGTAATGAAAAACTGTTTTTT
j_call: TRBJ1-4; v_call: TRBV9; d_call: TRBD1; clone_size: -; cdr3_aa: CASSVDGTASFLGAKLFF; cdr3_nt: TGTGCCAGCAGCGTAGACGGGACAGCCTCATTTCTAGGGGCAAAACTGTTTTTT
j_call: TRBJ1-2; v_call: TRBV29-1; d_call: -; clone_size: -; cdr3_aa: CSVEDEFRDGYTF; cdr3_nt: TGCAGCGTTGAAGATGAGTTCCGGGATGGCTACACCTTC
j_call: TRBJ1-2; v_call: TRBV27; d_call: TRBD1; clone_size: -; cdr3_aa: CASSLGQWYGYTF; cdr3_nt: TGTGCCAGCAGTTTGGGACAGTGGTATGGCTACACCTTC
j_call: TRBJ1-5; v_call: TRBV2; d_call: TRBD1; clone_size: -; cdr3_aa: CASRATLLGQINQPQHF; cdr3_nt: TGTGCCAGCAGGGCCACCCTATTGGGACAGATAAATCAGCCCCAGCATTTT
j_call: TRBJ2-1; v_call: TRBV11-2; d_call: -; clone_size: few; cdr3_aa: CASSLGMSSYNEQFF; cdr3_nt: TGTGCCAGCAGCTTAGGCATGAGCTCCTACAATGAGCAGTTCTTC
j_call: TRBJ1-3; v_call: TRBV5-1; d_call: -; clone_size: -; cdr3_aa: CASSLGRTGRGNTIYF; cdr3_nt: TGCGCCAGCAGCTTGGGCCGAACAGGGAGAGGAAACACCATATATTTT
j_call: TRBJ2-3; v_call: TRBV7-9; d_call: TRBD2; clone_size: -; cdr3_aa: CASSRDYNTDTQYF; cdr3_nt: TGTGCCAGCAGCCGGGACTATAACACAGATACGCAGTATTTT
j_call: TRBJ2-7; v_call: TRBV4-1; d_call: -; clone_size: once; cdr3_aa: CASSHNRVYEQYF; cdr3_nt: TGCGCCAGCAGCCACAACAGGGTTTACGAGCAGTACTTC
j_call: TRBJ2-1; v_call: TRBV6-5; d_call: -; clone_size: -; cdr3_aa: CASSYYRESYNEQFF; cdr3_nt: TGTGCCAGCAGTTATTACAGGGAGTCCTACAATGAGCAGTTCTTC
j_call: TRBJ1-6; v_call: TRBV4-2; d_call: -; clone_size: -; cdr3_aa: CASSQDSLLGQFSPLHF; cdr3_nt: TGTGCCAGCAGCCAAGATTCACTGTTGGGGCAATTTTCACCCCTCCACTTT
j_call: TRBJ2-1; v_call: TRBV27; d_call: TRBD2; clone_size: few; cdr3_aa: CASSFRTSHEQFF; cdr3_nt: TGTGCCAGCAGTTTCCGGACTAGCCATGAGCAGTTCTTC
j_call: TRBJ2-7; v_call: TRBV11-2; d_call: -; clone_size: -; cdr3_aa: CASSFPGEQYF; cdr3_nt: TGTGCCAGCAGCTTTCCGGGCGAGCAGTACTTC
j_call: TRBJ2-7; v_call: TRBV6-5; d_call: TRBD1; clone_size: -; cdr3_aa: CASSPGTGRPYEQYF; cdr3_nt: TGTGCCAGCAGTCCCGGGACAGGGAGACCCTACGAGCAGTACTTC
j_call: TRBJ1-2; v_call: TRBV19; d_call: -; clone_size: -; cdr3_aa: CASNQQLGYGYTF; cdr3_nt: TGTGCCAGTAACCAACAGTTAGGCTATGGCTACACCTTC
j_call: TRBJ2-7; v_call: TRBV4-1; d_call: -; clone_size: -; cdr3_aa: CASSPRGGEQYF; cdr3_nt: TGCGCCAGCTCGCCTCGAGGAGGGGAGCAGTACTTC
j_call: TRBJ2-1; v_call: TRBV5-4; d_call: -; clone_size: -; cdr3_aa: CASGPNEQFF; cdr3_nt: TGTGCCAGCGGCCCAAATGAGCAGTTCTTC
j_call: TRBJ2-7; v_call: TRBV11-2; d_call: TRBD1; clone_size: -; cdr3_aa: CASSLDGTGFDEQYF; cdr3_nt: TGTGCCAGCAGCTTAGATGGGACAGGGTTCGACGAGCAGTACTTC
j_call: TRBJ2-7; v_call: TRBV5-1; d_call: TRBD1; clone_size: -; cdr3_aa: CASRGTGNEQYF; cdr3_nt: TGCGCCAGCAGGGGGACAGGGAACGAGCAGTACTTC
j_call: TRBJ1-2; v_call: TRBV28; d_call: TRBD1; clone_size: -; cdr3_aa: CASMTGGTYGYTF; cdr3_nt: TGTGCCAGCATGACAGGGGGTACCTATGGCTACACCTTC
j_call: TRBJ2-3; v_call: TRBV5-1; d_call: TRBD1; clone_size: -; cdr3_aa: CASSTGTGGDTQYF; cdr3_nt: TGCGCCAGCAGCACCGGGACAGGGGGAGATACGCAGTATTTT
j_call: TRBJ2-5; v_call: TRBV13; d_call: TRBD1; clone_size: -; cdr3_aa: CASSFRGLGQETQYF; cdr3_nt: TGTGCCAGCAGTTTCAGGGGGCTAGGCCAAGAGACCCAGTACTTC
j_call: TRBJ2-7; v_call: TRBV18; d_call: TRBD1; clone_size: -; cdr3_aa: CASSLGQVGTYEQYF; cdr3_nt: TGTGCCAGCTCACTCGGACAGGTGGGGACCTACGAGCAGTACTTC
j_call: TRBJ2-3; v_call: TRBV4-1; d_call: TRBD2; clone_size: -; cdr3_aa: CASSQGGTLTDTQYF; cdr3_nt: TGCGCCAGCAGCCAGGGGGGGACCCTCACAGATACGCAGTATTTT
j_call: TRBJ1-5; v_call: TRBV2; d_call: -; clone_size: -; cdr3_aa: CASSPDGYSNQPQHF; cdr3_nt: TGTGCCAGCAGCCCCGACGGGTATAGCAATCAGCCCCAGCATTTT
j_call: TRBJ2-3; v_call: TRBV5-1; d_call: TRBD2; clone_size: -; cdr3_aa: CASVLAGGLDTQYF; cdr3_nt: TGCGCCAGCGTTTTGGCGGGGGGCCTAGATACGCAGTATTTT
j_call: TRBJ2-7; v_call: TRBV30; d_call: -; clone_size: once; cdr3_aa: CAWSVAGIEQYF; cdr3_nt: TGTGCCTGGAGTGTAGCTGGTATAGAGCAGTACTTC
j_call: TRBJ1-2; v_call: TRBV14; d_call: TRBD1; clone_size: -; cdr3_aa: CASSQDRVRDRYYGYTF; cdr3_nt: TGTGCCAGCAGCCAAGACAGGGTCCGGGACAGGTACTATGGCTACACCTTC
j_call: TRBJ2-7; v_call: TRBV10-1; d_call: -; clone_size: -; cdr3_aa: CASSSGEDYEQYF; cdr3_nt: TGCGCCAGCAGTTCCGGGGAGGACTACGAGCAGTACTTC
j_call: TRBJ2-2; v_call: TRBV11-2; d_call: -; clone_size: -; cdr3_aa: CASSRGWSGELFF; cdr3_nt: TGTGCCAGCAGCCGGGGTTGGTCCGGGGAGCTGTTTTTT
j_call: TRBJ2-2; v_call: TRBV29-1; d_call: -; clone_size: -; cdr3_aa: CSVMGGNTGELFF; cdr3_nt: TGCAGCGTTATGGGGGGGAACACCGGGGAGCTGTTTTTT
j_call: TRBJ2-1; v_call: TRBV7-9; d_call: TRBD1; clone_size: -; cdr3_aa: CASSPTTGGNEQFF; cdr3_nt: TGTGCCAGCAGCCCGACGACAGGGGGCAATGAGCAGTTCTTC
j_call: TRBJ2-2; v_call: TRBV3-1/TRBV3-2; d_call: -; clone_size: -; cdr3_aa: CASSQDRRLRWTGELFF; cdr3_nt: TGTGCCAGCAGCCAAGATCGGCGGCTACGGTGGACCGGGGAGCTGTTTTTT
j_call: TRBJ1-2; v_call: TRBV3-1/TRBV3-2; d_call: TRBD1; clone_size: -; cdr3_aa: CASQQGNDGYTF; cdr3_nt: TGTGCCAGCCAACAGGGGAATGATGGCTACACCTTC